The 20 T cell receptor beta chains listed next were all sequenced from one sample in a study of T cell repertoires in cytomegalovirus infection. TCRdb called the reads again in MiXCR, with one record for every CDR3 protein. The profile shows fewer than 850,000 distinct CDR3 sequences, about 27% of them singletons. Their antigen targets remain unknown. The sample was cultured CD8+ T cells from PBMCs, taken from culture after CMV antigen stimulation. The source of these receptors is a human donor in good health (CMV status not recorded). Some clones in this sample may be carry-over from other donors' samples.

The chain uses TRBV6-2 or TRBV6-3 and TRBJ2-1; 8 bases are shared with TRBD2. V lost 6 bases and J lost 4; bases outside the gene matches: 5. The CDR3 is made up of 14 amino acids. The germline gives CDR1 MNHEY, CDR2 SVGEGT. The CDR3 protein is CASRSGTSYNEQFF. The CDR3 DNA reads TGTGCCAGCAGATCCGGGACTAGTTACAATGAGCAGTTCTTC.

The table lists this clonotype with a few counts. The chain is built from TRBV3-1 and TRBJ2-3; TRBD2 matches at 11 bases. J gave up 2 bases and V 6 bases, and 13 bases lay outside the gene matches. The germline gives CDR1 LGHDT, CDR2 YNNKEL (reference sequence). The CDR3 length is 18 residues. This chain's CDR3 is CASSPLYPSGGITDTQYF. The DNA of the CDR3 is TGTGCCAGCAGTCCATTGTATCCTAGCGGGGGGATCACAGATACGCAGTATTTT.

This clonotype has just a few counts. The CDR3 loop is CASPLLRGERELFF. The CDR3 DNA sequence: TGTGCCAGCCCGCTTCTGCGGGGGGAACGGGAGCTGTTTTTT. The V and J genes are TRBV7-9 and TRBJ2-2; TRBD2 matches at 8 bases. This CDR3 has 14 amino acids. The ends lost 8 bases at V and 9 bases at J; junction bases unmatched: 11. Germline CDR1 SEHNR, CDR2 FQNEAQ (reference sequence). Full variable domain (rest looked up from reference TRBV7-9 and TRBJ2-2): DTGVSQNPRHKITKRGQNVTFRCDPISEHNRLYWYRQTLGQGPEFLTYFQNEAQLEKSRLLSDRFSAERPKGSFSTLEIQRTEQGDSAMYLCASPLLRGERELFFGEGSRLTVL.

The genes are TRBV28 and TRBJ2-7, with a tentative D call TRBD1 (6 bases). Germline V lookup: CDR1 MDHEN, CDR2 SYDVKM. With 6 bases removed from V and 1 base from J, the gap between germline ends came to 13 bases. CDR3 length equals 14 residues. The CDR3: CASRPQTGSYEQYV. CDR3 bases: TGTGCCAGCAGGCCCCAGACAGGATCCTACGAGCAGTACGTC.

The chain combines TRBV7-2 with TRBJ1-6; 7 bases match TRBD1. V gave up 5 bases and J gave up 3 bases; unmatched junction bases: 4. This CDR3 comprises 15 residues. CDR1 and CDR2 from the germline V gene are SGHTA and FQGNSA. DNA of the CDR3: TGTGCCAGCAGCCCGGGACAGTACTATAATTCACCCCTCCACTTT. Its protein product is CASSPGQYYNSPLHF.

This clonotype was recorded a few times. This chain's CDR3 is CASSRGGGPYNEQFF. CDR3 bases: TGCGCCAGCAGCCGAGGGGGGGGGCCCTACAATGAGCAGTTCTTC. The chain links TRBV4-1 to TRBJ2-1; D may be TRBD2 (7 bases). There are 15 residues in the CDR3. Germline CDR1 MGHRA, CDR2 YSYEKL. V was shortened by 4 bases and J by 2 bases, with 12 bases between the two germline ends.

This clonotype was found once. The chain links TRBV6-6 to TRBJ2-3; D is uncertain. This CDR3 has 14 amino acids. CDR1 and CDR2 from the germline V gene are MNHNY and SVGAGI (reference sequence). Deletions cut 1 base from V and 6 bases from J, with 11 bases between. CDR3 DNA: TGTGCCAGCAGTTACTTCCGCCGTGACGATACGCAGTATTTT. Its protein is CASSYFRRDDTQYF.

This chain joins TRBV5-4 and TRBJ1-2, with 7 bases identical to TRBD1. Unmatched junction bases numbered 13, after V lost 0 bases and J lost 8 bases. This CDR3 spans 16 amino acids. The germline gives CDR1 SGHNT, CDR2 YYREEE (reference sequence). DNA of the CDR3: TGTGCCAGCAGCTTGGACCAAACAGGGGCGGTCGACGGCTACACCTTC. Residues: CASSLDQTGAVDGYTF.

The chain links TRBV12-3 or TRBV12-4 to TRBJ2-1; 9 bases match TRBD2. The CDR3 spans 15 residues. J lost 5 bases, V lost 5 bases, and 7 bases had no gene match. In nucleotides, the CDR3 is TGTGCCAGCAGTACGGGACTAGCCCACAACAATGAGCAGTTCTTC. Translation: CASSTGLAHNNEQFF.

At least ten counts were recorded for this clonotype. The chain uses TRBV27 and TRBJ1-1; TRBD1 matches 7 bases. The CDR3 runs to 13 residues. The germline V gene encodes CDR1 MNHEY and CDR2 SMNVEV (reference sequence). Losses at the gene ends were 0 bases for V and 6 bases for J; bases not matched to a gene: 1. Here the CDR3 DNA reads TGTGCCAGCAGTTTATCGGGGACAGCTGAAGCTTTCTTT. Amino acid sequence: CASSLSGTAEAFF.

This clonotype was observed at least ten times. The gene calls are TRBV7-9 and TRBJ2-7; D remains ambiguous. V shed 3 bases and J shed 0 bases, with 6 bases lying between them. The CDR3 length is 13 residues. Germline CDR1 is SEHNR and CDR2 is FQNEAQ (reference sequence). The CDR3 loop is CASSFQSSYEQYF. As DNA, the CDR3 is TGTGCCAGCAGCTTCCAGAGCTCCTACGAGCAGTACTTC.

This clonotype has a handful of counts. The gene calls are TRBV6-6 and TRBJ1-5, with 7 positions matching TRBD1. Germline values: CDR1 MNHNY, CDR2 SVGAGI (reference sequence). The CDR3 has 14 residues. The V segment lost 2 bases and the J segment 7 bases; nucleotides outside the gene matches: 5. CDR3: CASSYNEGAQPQHF. CDR3 bases: TGTGCCAGCAGTTACAACGAGGGGGCCCAGCCCCAGCATTTT.

CDR3 nucleotide sequence: TGTGCCAGCAGTCACTGGGGGAATGAAGCTTTCTTT. Protein sequence: CASSHWGNEAFF. The chain combines TRBV6-2 or TRBV6-3 with TRBJ1-1; possible D gene TRBD1, 5 bases. Germline-derived CDR1 and CDR2 are MNHEY and SVGEGT. This CDR3 is built from 12 residues. Trimming removed 5 bases at V and 7 bases at J, with 11 bases between.

V and J are TRBV25-1 and TRBJ1-5; D may be TRBD1 (6 bases). Deletions cut 8 bases from V and 6 bases from J, with 20 bases between. The length of the CDR3 is 15 residues. Germline V gene sequence: CDR1 MGHDK, CDR2 SYGVNS. DNA of the CDR3: TGTGCCAGCTCGGTAGGGGGGCGCTGGGGTCAGCCCCAGCATTTT. This codes for CASSVGGRWGQPQHF.

The V and J genes are TRBV7-2 and TRBJ2-1; TRBD2 aligns across 8 bases. Germline V CDR1 and CDR2: SGHTA, FQGNSA. The CDR3 sequence is 16 residues long. V lost 0 bases to trimming and J lost 7 bases; unmatched junction nucleotides: 8. The CDR3 reads CASSLALGRGENEQFF. As DNA, the CDR3 is TGTGCCAGCAGCTTAGCCCTCGGGCGGGGGGAAAATGAGCAGTTCTTC.

The chain is built from TRBV6-2 or TRBV6-3 and TRBJ1-5; D is undetermined. CDR3 length: 14 amino acids. V gave up 1 base and J gave up 0 bases, with 4 bases separating them. Germline CDR1 MNHEY, CDR2 SVGEGT. The CDR3 here is CASSYFDSNQPQHF. The DNA for the CDR3 is TGTGCCAGCAGTTACTTCGATAGCAATCAGCCCCAGCATTTT.

This clonotype has only a few counts. The chain uses TRBV5-5 and TRBJ2-1, with D perhaps assigned TRBD1 or TRBD2 (6 bases each). Trimming removed 4 bases from V and 4 bases from J, with 18 bases in between. This CDR3 is built from 16 residues. Germline V CDR1 and CDR2: SGHKS, YYEKEE (reference sequence). In DNA, the CDR3 is TGTGCCAGCAGCCCTGGCGGGACACCGTTTTACAATGAGCAGTTCTTC. This translates into CASSPGGTPFYNEQFF.

This clonotype was seen a few times. The V gene is TRBV27, the J gene TRBJ1-2, with 7 positions matching TRBD1. CDR3 length: 13 residues. CDR1 is MNHEY and CDR2 is SMNVEV in the germline V gene (reference sequence). V was pared by 4 bases and J by 6 bases, with 5 bases of the junction left unmatched. DNA of the CDR3: TGTGCCAGCAGTTATGACAGGGTCAATGGCTACACCTTC. Its protein product is CASSYDRVNGYTF.

This clonotype was observed a few times. The chain couples TRBV27 to TRBJ2-1; tentative D call: TRBD1 (6 bases). Germline-derived CDR1 and CDR2 are MNHEY and SMNVEV (reference sequence). V was shortened by 6 bases and J by 3 bases, with 18 bases between the two germline ends. CDR3 length equals 16 residues. This CDR3 is CASSPSTGEFYNEQFF. CDR3 DNA: TGTGCCAGCAGCCCCTCGACAGGTGAATTCTACAATGAGCAGTTCTTC.

The chain is built from TRBV7-2 and TRBJ1-3, with D possibly TRBD1 on 6 matching bases. The CDR3 sequence is 15 residues long. Trimming left V 1 base short and J 7 bases short, with 14 bases between. Germline CDR1 SGHTA, CDR2 FQGNSA. DNA of the CDR3: TGTGCCAGCAGCTTAGTCGGGCAGGGGAGTAACACCATATATTTT. Translation gives CASSLVGQGSNTIYF.